A selection of T cell receptor beta chains follows, all from one sample in a study of control samples from healthy donors and cancer patients. The protocol was immunoSEQ multiplex PCR, while the TCRdb copy is restricted to in-frame clones and leaves out a portion. This sample yields over 75,000 clones, of which roughly nine tenths are seen a single time; about 15% belongs to the top ten. Material for sequencing was blood. The source is a man under 40 in good health. Each CDR3 is given with its conserved first and last residue. D genes are given only for firm matches. Clone size is given for some rows only: seen once, a few or many times, or a class if the clone is expanded.

J	V	D	size	DNA	CDR3
TRBJ2-2	TRBV5-4	.	few	TGTGCCAGCAGCGAGAACACCGGGGAGCTGTTTTTT	CASSENTGELFF
TRBJ2-3	TRBV10-3	TRBD1	.	TGTGCCATCAGTGATGGACAGGGGTTAAATACGCAGTATTTT	CAISDGQGLNTQYF
TRBJ1-3	TRBV5-4	TRBD1	.	TGTGCCAGCAGCGAACAGGGGGCCGGAAACACCATATATTTT	CASSEQGAGNTIYF
TRBJ1-6	TRBV30	.	.	TGTGCCTGGAGTGTAACTTCCGCGCGTGGGAATTCACCCCTCCACTTT	CAWSVTSARGNSPLHF
TRBJ2-7	TRBV5-6	.	.	TGTGCCAGCAGCCAGCAGGGCGGGGCCTACGAGCAGTACTTC	CASSQQGGAYEQYF
TRBJ2-5	TRBV2	.	.	TGTGCCAGCAGTGATGGTAACCCAGGGTCCGAGACCCAGTACTTC	CASSDGNPGSETQYF
TRBJ1-5	TRBV19	.	.	TGTGCCAGTAGTGCCGGGCGTGGGCGAGATCAGCCCCAGCATTTT	CASSAGRGRDQPQHF
TRBJ1-6	TRBV4-2	.	.	TGTGCCAGCAGCCAATTTCAATTATCAGCGGGATCCGAGTTACCCCTCCACTTT	CASSQFQLSAGSELPLHF
TRBJ1-2	TRBV7-8	.	.	TGTGCCAGCAGCTTAGCCGGAGGCTATGGCTACACCTTC	CASSLAGGYGYTF
TRBJ2-7	TRBV3-1/TRBV3-2	.	.	TGTGCCAGCAGCCAATCGGGACGGACCTACGAGCAGTACTTC	CASSQSGRTYEQYF
TRBJ2-1	TRBV4-3	.	.	TGCGCCAGCAGCCAAGTGGCGGAGAGCTCCAATGAGCAGTTCTTC	CASSQVAESSNEQFF
TRBJ2-3	TRBV5-6	.	.	TGTGCCAGCAGCTTGGAGTGGGGTGGGGGTTTCACAGATACGCAGTATTTT	CASSLEWGGGFTDTQYF
TRBJ1-2	TRBV28	.	.	TGTGCCAGCAGTTTTAACGTTTATGGCTACACCTTC	CASSFNVYGYTF
TRBJ1-2	TRBV19	TRBD1	.	TGTGCCAGTAGTAGGGACAGGGGGCAGGATGGCTACACCTTC	CASSRDRGQDGYTF
TRBJ2-7	TRBV24-1	.	once	TGTGCCACCAGTGCTCCGGACAGCTACGAGCAGTACTTC	CATSAPDSYEQYF
TRBJ2-4	TRBV18	TRBD1	.	TGTGCCAGCTCATCTTATAATGGACAGGGAGGCAAAAACATTCAGTACTTC	CASSSYNGQGGKNIQYF
TRBJ1-5	TRBV5-4	.	.	TGTGCCAGCAGCCCCGATAGGGGTGGCAATCAGCCCCAGCATTTT	CASSPDRGGNQPQHF
TRBJ2-7	TRBV19	TRBD2	.	TGTGCCAGTAGTCGATCAGGGCTAGCGGGAGTCTACGAGCAGTACTTC	CASSRSGLAGVYEQYF
TRBJ1-5	TRBV19	.	.	TGTGCCAGTAGTTGGTGGGGGGCAAATCAGCCCCAGCATTTT	CASSWWGANQPQHF
TRBJ1-2	TRBV15	.	.	TGTGCCACCAGCAGAGATCTGGGCCAGGCTAACTATGGCTACACCTTC	CATSRDLGQANYGYTF
TRBJ2-5	TRBV5-1	TRBD1	.	TGCGCCAGCAGCTTGGCGATGGCAGGGGGTCAAGAGACCCAGTACTTC	CASSLAMAGGQETQYF
TRBJ1-6	TRBV19	.	.	TGTGCCAGTAGCAGGGATAATTCACCCCTCCACTTT	CASSRDNSPLHF
TRBJ1-2	TRBV28	TRBD1	.	TGTGCCAGCAGTGCCGGACAGGGGGGTGGCTACACCTTC	CASSAGQGGGYTF
TRBJ2-2	TRBV2	.	.	TGTGCCAGCCAGGGCTCGAATGGCGGGGAGCTGTTTTTT	CASQGSNGGELFF
TRBJ2-3	TRBV19	TRBD2	.	TGTGCCAGTAGTCTGTGGGCGGGGGGAAAGTCGAGGACGCAGTATTTT	CASSLWAGGKSRTQYF
TRBJ2-7	TRBV25-1	.	.	TGTGCCAGCAGCCATATCGTTCAGAACGAGCAGTACTTC	CASSHIVQNEQYF
TRBJ2-7	TRBV29-1	TRBD2	.	TGCAGCGTTGAGACTAGCGGGACCTCCTACGAGCAGTACTTC	CSVETSGTSYEQYF
TRBJ2-2	TRBV6-5	.	once	TGTGCCAGCAGTCTTACCGGGCCCACCGGGGAGCTGTTTTTT	CASSLTGPTGELFF
TRBJ1-3	TRBV29-1	.	.	TGCAGCGTTGAACAGGGAGGATTCTCTGGAAACACCATATATTTT	CSVEQGGFSGNTIYF
TRBJ2-2	TRBV4-2	TRBD1	.	TGTGCCAGCAGCCAAGGGGACAGGGGAGCCGGGGAGCTGTTTTTT	CASSQGDRGAGELFF
TRBJ1-1	TRBV27	TRBD1	few	TGTGCCAGCAGTTTAGGGCAGGGGGACACTGAAGCTTTCTTT	CASSLGQGDTEAFF
TRBJ1-4	TRBV18	.	.	TGTGCCAGCTCACCGAGGGGCAATGAAAAACTGTTTTTT	CASSPRGNEKLFF
TRBJ1-6	TRBV28	.	.	TGTGCCAGCAGACCTCCTGGCCCCGGGGATAATTCACCCCTCCACTTT	CASRPPGPGDNSPLHF
TRBJ2-6	TRBV6-2/TRBV6-3	.	.	TGTGCCAGCAACCCCGGGGAGAGGTACTCTGGGGCCAACGTCCTGACTTTC	CASNPGERYSGANVLTF
TRBJ1-2	TRBV19	.	.	TGTGCCAGTAGTATTTCTCAGGGGATTTTCTATGGCTACACCTTC	CASSISQGIFYGYTF
TRBJ2-7	TRBV4-3	.	.	TGCGCCAGCAGCCAAGTCCCAGCTCCAGCTGAGCAGTACTTC	CASSQVPAPAEQYF
TRBJ1-5	TRBV3-1/TRBV3-2	TRBD1	.	TGTGCCAGCAGCCCCGACAGGGGGCGTCAGCCCCAGCATTTT	CASSPDRGRQPQHF
TRBJ1-2	TRBV12-3/TRBV12-4	TRBD1	.	TGTGCCAGCAGCGACAGGGCTAACTATGGCTACACCTTC	CASSDRANYGYTF
TRBJ2-3	TRBV9	.	.	TGTGCCAGCAGCGAGGGGTTCTCGACAGACACAGATACGCAGTATTTT	CASSEGFSTDTDTQYF
TRBJ1-6	TRBV28	.	few	TGTGCCAGCAGTTCCCCGGACAAGAATTCACCCCTCCACTTT	CASSSPDKNSPLHF
TRBJ2-1	TRBV11-2	.	.	TGTGCCAGCAGCTTTAGGGCCAGGGCCCGCGATGAGCAGTTCTTC	CASSFRARARDEQFF
TRBJ2-2	TRBV4-1	TRBD2	.	TGCGCCAGCAGCCAAGGTGAAACGGGACTAGCGGGGGCAAAAAACACCGGGGAGCTGTTTTTT	CASSQGETGLAGAKNTGELFF
TRBJ1-4	TRBV4-2	.	.	TGTGCCAGCAGCCAACCGGCTACCCGCGGCGAAAAACTGTTTTTT	CASSQPATRGEKLFF
TRBJ1-4	TRBV4-2	.	.	TGTGCCAGCAGCCAAGAGGGACTCAGGAGGACGGGTGAAAAACTGTTTTTT	CASSQEGLRRTGEKLFF
TRBJ1-5	TRBV2	TRBD1	.	TGTGCCAGCAGTGCCGACAGGGCCGGAGGGCAGCCCCAGCATTTT	CASSADRAGGQPQHF
TRBJ2-5	TRBV5-1	.	.	TGCGCCAGCAGCTTGGTTGAAGGGTCGCAAGAGACCCAGTACTTC	CASSLVEGSQETQYF
TRBJ1-4	TRBV30	.	.	TGTGCCTGGAGTGGTTTGGGAGTCGGAGATGAAAAACTGTTTTTT	CAWSGLGVGDEKLFF
TRBJ2-3	TRBV6-5	TRBD2	.	TGTGCCAGCAGCTTAGCGGGGGCGGGGACAGATACGCAGTATTTT	CASSLAGAGTDTQYF
TRBJ2-1	TRBV27	TRBD2	.	TGTGCCAGCAGTGTCGGGACTAGCGTTTGGGATGAGCAGTTCTTC	CASSVGTSVWDEQFF